The T cell receptor beta chain under discussion was sequenced for a study of technical replicates of blood from a handful of donors. This clone was seen a handful of times. TCRdb keeps only in-frame clones here, not all; method: immunoSEQ multiplex PCR. The sample lists 55,000 to 75,000 clones; about 90% were seen once. The V end was cut by 2 bases, the J end by 4 bases, with 13 bases between. There are 15 residues in the CDR3. Germline V CDR1 and CDR2: SGHDT, YYEEEE. The source is a human donor in good health. Some clones in this sample may be carry-over from other donors' samples. This chain uses TRBV5-6 with TRBJ2-1; perhaps TRBD1 as D (5 bases). What was sequenced was PBMCs. The CDR3 region is CASSLLGQIYNEQFF. CDR3 nucleotide sequence: TGTGCCAGCAGCTTATTGGGGCAGATATACAATGAGCAGTTCTTC.